This T cell receptor (beta chain) derives from a study of blood T cells in healthy people across ages. From germline, CDR1 is DFQATT and CDR2 SNEGSKA (reference sequence). The CDR3 is 14 amino acids. V was shortened by 1 base and J by 0 bases, with 8 bases between the two germline ends. Alongside a J-beta primer mix, a sample-barcoded 5' primer served in a second PCR lasting about 7 to 11 cycles. In TCRdb, the 5' RACE reads were re-called with MiXCR into one record per CDR3 protein. This table holds around 800,000 distinct CDR3 sequences, around 62% found once. The V gene is TRBV20-1, the J gene TRBJ2-3; D gene uncertain. This TCR was recovered from a man aged 30 to 39 in good health. Sequencing input: blood. The CDR3 DNA is TGCAGTGCTAGAGTGGTGGCGAGCACAGATACGCAGTATTTT. The encoded protein is CSARVVASTDTQYF.